This T cell receptor beta chain came from a study of T-cell memory formation after mild COVID-19. Across the study: The TCR clusters were mostly specific to one donor.

Constant-segment-primed 5'RACE gave TCR alpha and TCR beta cDNA libraries with sample barcodes and UMIs. TCRdb called the 5' RACE reads again in MiXCR, with one record for every CDR3 protein. This sample has some 330,000 distinct CDR3 sequences, with roughly 20% found just once. Germline V lookup: CDR1 SGHDT, CDR2 YYEEEE. Trimming shortened V by 2 bases and J by 2 bases, and 21 bases separated the two germline ends. This CDR3 contains 18 residues. This chain uses TRBV5-6 with TRBJ2-3; either TRBD1 or TRBD2 may fit D (5 bases each). The sequenced sample consisted of PBMCs or a T cell subset sorted from them (not recorded which). The sequence came from an adult woman who had mild COVID-19 (a few samples of this study predate the infection). Cell type and time point are not known. CDR3 DNA: TGTGCCAGCAGCTTCGCTGACGGGGACGGCGGAACCACAGATACGCAGTATTTT. Protein: CASSFADGDGGTTDTQYF.